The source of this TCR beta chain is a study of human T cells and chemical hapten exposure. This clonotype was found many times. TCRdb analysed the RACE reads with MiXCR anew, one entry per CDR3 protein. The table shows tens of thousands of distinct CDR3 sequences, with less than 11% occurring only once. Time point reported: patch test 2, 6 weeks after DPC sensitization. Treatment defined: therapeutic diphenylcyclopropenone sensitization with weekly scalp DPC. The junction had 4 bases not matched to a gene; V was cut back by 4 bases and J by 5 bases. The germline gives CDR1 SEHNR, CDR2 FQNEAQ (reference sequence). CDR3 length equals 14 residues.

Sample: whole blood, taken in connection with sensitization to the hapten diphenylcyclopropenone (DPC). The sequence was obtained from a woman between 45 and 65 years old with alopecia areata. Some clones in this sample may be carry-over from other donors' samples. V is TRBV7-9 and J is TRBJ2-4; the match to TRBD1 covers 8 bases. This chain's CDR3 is CASSSGGGENIQYF. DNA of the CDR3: TGTGCCAGCAGCTCAGGGGGCGGTGAAAACATTCAGTACTTC.